This T cell receptor (beta chain) was recorded in a study of identical twins. Findings and caveats of the study: Memory repertoires showed no such pattern, whereas abundant cord blood beta clonotypes carried fewer insertions.

This clonotype was seen at least ten times. What it recognizes is unknown. TCRdb used MiXCR to reprocess the 5' RACE reads, holding one entry per CDR3 protein. Among roughly 690,000 distinct CDR3 sequences listed, around 5.7% were seen once. Trimming removed 7 bases from V and 9 bases from J; junction bases left unmatched: 14. This CDR3 spans 15 amino acids. V is TRBV12-3 or TRBV12-4 and J is TRBJ2-3, with 9 bases aligning to TRBD2. The sample taken for sequencing was naive T cells sorted from blood. The clonotype was recovered from a man aged 18-30 years in good health. The CDR3 coding sequence is TGTGCCAGCATCCCATCCATAGCGGGAGCGCGGACGCAGTATTTT. As protein: CASIPSIAGARTQYF.